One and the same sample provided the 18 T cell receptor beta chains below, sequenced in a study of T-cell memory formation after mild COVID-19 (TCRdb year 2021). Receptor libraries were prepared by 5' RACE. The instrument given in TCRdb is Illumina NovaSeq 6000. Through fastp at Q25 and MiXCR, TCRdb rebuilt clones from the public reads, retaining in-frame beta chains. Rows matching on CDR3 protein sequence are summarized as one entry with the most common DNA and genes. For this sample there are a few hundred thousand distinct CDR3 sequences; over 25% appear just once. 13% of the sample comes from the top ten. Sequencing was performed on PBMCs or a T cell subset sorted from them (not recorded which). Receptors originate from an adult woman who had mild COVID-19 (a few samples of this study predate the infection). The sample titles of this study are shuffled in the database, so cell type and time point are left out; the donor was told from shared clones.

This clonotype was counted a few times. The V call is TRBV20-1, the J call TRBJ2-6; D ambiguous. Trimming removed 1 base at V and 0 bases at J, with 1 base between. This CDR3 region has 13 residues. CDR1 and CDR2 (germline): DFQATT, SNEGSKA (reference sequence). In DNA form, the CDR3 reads TGCAGTGCTAGAGGCTCTGGGGCCAACGTCCTGACTTTC. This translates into CSARGSGANVLTF.

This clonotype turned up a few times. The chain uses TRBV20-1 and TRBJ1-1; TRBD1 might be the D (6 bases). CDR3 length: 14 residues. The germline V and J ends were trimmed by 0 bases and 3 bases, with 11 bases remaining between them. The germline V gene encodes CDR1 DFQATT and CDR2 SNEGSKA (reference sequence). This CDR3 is CSARDSGEYTEAFF. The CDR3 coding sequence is TGCAGTGCTAGAGATTCAGGGGAGTACACTGAAGCTTTCTTT.

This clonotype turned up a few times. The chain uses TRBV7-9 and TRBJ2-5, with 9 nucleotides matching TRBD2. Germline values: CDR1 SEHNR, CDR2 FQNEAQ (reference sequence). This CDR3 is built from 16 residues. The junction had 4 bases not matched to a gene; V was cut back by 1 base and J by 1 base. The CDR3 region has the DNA TGTGCCAGCAGCTTAGAAGGTAGCGGGGGCCAAGAGACCCAGTACTTC. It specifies CASSLEGSGGQETQYF.

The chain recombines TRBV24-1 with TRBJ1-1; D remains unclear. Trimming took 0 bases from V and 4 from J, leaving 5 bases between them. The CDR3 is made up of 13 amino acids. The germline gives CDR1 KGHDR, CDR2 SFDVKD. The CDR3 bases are TGTGCCACCAGTGATTTGAGAGGCACTGAAGCTTTCTTT. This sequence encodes CATSDLRGTEAFF.

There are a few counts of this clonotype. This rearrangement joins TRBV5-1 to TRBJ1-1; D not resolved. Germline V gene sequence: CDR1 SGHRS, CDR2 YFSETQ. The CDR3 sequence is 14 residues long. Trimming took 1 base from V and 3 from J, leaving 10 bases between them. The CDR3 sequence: CASSLIPTDTEAFF. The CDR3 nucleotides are TGCGCCAGCAGCTTGATCCCAACGGACACTGAAGCTTTCTTT. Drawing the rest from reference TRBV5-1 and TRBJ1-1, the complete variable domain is KAGVTQTPRYLIKTRGQQVTLSCSPISGHRSVSWYQQTPGQGLQFLFEYFSETQRNKGNFPGRFSGRQFSNSRSEMNVSTLELGDSALYLCASSLIPTDTEAFFGQGTRLTVV.

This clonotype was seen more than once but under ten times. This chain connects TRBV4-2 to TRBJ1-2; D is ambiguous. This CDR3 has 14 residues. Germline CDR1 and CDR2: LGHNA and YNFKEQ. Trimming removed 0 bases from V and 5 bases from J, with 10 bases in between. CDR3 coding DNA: TGTGCCAGCAGCCAAGATTGGCAGGTTTATGGCTACACCTTC. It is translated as CASSQDWQVYGYTF.

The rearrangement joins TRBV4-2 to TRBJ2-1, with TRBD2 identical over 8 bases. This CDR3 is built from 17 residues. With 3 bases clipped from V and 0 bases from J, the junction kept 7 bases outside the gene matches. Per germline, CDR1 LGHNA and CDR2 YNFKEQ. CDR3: CASSQGSGKSSYNEQFF. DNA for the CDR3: TGTGCCAGCAGCCAGGGTAGCGGGAAAAGCTCCTACAATGAGCAGTTCTTC.

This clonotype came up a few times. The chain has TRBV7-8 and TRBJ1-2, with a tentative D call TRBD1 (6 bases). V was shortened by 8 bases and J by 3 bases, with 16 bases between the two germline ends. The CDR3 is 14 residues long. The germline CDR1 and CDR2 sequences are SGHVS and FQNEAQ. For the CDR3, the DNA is TGTGCCAGCGCCCCTCGACAGGAGGACTATGGCTACACCTTC. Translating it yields CASAPRQEDYGYTF.

The CDR3 bases are TGTGCCAGCAGCAATATCAAGGGACTAGCGGGAGTTAATGAGCAGTTCTTC. This sequence encodes CASSNIKGLAGVNEQFF. V and J are TRBV7-9 and TRBJ2-1; the match to TRBD2 covers 14 bases. Per germline, CDR1 SEHNR and CDR2 FQNEAQ (reference sequence). This CDR3 is 17 amino acids long. With 5 bases clipped from V and 7 bases from J, the junction kept 10 bases outside the gene matches.

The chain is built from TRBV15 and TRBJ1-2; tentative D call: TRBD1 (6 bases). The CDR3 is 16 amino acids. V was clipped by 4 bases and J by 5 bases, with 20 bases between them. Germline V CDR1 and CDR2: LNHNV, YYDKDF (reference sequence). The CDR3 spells CATSTRTEPSGYGYTF. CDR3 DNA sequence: TGTGCCACCAGCACAAGGACAGAACCTAGCGGGTATGGCTACACCTTC.

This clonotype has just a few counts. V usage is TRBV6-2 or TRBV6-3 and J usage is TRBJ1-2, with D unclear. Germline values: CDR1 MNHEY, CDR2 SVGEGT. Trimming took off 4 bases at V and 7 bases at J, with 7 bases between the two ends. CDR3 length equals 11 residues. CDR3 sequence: CASSFIGGYTF. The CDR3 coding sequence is TGTGCCAGCAGTTTTATTGGTGGCTACACCTTC.

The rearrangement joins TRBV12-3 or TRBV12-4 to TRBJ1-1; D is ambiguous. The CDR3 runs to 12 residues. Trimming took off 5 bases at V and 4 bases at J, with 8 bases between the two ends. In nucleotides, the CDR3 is TGTGCCAGCAGTGGTCGGCTCACTGAAGCTTTCTTT. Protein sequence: CASSGRLTEAFF.

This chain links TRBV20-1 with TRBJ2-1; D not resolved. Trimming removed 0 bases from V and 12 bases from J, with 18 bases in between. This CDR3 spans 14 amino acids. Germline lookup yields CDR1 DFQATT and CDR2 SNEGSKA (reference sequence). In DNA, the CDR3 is TGCAGTGCTAGAGAGCCCCTTGACCCAATGGCGCAGTTCTTC. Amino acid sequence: CSAREPLDPMAQFF.

Here the CDR3 reads CSARDLGWRDSSPLPWEQYF. The CDR3 DNA reads as TGCAGTGCTAGAGATTTGGGGTGGCGGGACTCCTCCCCTCTACCGTGGGAGCAGTACTTC. V is TRBV20-1 and J is TRBJ2-7; D might be TRBD2 (6 bases). CDR1 is DFQATT and CDR2 is SNEGSKA in the germline V gene (reference sequence). Trimming stripped 0 bases from V and 7 bases from J, with 34 bases between. CDR3 length equals 20 residues.

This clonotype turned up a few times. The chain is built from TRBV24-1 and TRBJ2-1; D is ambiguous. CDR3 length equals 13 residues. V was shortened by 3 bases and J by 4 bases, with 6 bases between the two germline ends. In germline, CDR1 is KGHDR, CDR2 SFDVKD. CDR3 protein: CATSDRTYNEQFF. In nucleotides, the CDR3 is TGTGCCACCAGTGATAGGACGTACAATGAGCAGTTCTTC.

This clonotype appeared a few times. CDR3 loop: CASSLSSPVPHEQFF. CDR3 sequence (DNA): TGCGCCAGCAGCTTGTCGTCTCCCGTTCCTCATGAGCAGTTCTTC. V gene TRBV5-1 combines with J gene TRBJ2-1; D remains unclear. This CDR3 spans 15 amino acids. V was trimmed by 1 base and J by 8 bases, leaving 16 bases between them. The V gene's germline CDR1 is SGHRS and CDR2 YFSETQ.

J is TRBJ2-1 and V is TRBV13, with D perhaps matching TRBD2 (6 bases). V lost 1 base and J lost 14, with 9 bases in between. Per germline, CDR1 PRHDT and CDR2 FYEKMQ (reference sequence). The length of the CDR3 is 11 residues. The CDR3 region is CASSLAGEEFF. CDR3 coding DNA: TGTGCCAGCAGCTTAGCTGGGGAGGAGTTCTTC.

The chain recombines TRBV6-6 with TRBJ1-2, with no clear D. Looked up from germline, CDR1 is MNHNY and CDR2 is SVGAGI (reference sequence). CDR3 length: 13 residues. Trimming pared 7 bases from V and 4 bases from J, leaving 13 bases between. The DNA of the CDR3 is TGTGCCAGCACCCTAGGGAGGGTCTATGGCTACACCTTC. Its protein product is CASTLGRVYGYTF.